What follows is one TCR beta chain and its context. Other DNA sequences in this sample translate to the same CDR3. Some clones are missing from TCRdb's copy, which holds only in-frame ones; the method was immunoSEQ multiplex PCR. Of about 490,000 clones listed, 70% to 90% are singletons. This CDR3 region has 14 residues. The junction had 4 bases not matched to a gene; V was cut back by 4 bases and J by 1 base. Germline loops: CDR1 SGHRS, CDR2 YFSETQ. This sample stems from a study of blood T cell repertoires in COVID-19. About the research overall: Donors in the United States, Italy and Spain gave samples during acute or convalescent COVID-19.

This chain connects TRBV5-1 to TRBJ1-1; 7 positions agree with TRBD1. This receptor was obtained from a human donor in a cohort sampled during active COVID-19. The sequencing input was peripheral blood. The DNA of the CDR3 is TGCGCCAGCAGCAGCCGGGACAGGAACACTGAAGCTTTCTTT. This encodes CASSSRDRNTEAFF.